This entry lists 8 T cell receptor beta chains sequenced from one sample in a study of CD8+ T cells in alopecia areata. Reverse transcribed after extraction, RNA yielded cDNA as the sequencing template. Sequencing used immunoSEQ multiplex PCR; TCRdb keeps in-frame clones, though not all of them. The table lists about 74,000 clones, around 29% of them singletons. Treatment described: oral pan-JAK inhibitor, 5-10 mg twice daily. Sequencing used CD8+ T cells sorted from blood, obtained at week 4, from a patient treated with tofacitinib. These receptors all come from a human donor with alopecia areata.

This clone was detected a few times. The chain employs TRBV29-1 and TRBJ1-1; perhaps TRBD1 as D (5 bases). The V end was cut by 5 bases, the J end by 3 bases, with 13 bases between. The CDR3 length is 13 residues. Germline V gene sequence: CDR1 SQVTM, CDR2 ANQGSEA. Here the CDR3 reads CSVLSGKDTEAFF. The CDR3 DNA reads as TGCAGCGTTCTATCAGGGAAGGACACTGAAGCTTTCTTT.

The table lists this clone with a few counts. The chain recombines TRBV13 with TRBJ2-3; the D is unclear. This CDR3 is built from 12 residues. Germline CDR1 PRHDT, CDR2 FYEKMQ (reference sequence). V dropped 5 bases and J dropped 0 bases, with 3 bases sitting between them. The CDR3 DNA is TGTGCCAGCAGCATTAGCACAGATACGCAGTATTTT. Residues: CASSISTDTQYF.

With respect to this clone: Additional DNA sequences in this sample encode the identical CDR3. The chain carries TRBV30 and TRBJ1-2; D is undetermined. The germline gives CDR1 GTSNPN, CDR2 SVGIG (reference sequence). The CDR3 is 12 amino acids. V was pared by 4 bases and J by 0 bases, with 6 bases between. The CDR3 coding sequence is TGTGCCTGGAAGGCTTCTAACTATGGCTACACCTTC. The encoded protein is CAWKASNYGYTF.

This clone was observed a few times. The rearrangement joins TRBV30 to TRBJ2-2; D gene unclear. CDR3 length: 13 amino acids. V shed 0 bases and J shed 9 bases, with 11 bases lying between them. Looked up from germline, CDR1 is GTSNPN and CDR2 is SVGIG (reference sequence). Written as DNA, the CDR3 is TGTGCCTGGAGTGTACATGTTTCCCGGGAGCTGTTTTTT. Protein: CAWSVHVSRELFF.

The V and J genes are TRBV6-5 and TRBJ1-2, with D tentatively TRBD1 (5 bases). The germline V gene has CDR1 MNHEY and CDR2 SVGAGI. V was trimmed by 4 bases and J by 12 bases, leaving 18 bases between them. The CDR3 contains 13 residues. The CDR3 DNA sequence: TGTGCCAGCAGTTCCTACGACAGTAACGACCACACCTTC. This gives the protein CASSSYDSNDHTF.

CDR3 in DNA: TGTGCCAGCAGACCACAGTCGAGTGAGCAGTTCTTC. This codes for CASRPQSSEQFF. V is TRBV25-1 and J is TRBJ2-1; the D is unclear. This CDR3 is built from 12 residues. Trimming stripped 6 bases from V and 9 bases from J, with 12 bases between. CDR1 and CDR2 (germline): MGHDK, SYGVNS. The entire variable domain, with the rest obtained from reference TRBV25-1 and TRBJ2-1, is as follows: EADIYQTPRYLVIGTGKKITLECSQTMGHDKMYWYQQDPGMELHLIHYSYGVNSTEKGDLSSESTVSRIRTEHFPLTLESARPSHTSQYLCASRPQSSEQFFGPGTRLTVL.

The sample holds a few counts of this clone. The CDR3 DNA reads as TGTGCCAGCAGCAACCGGGGGAGGGACACTGAAGCTTTCTTT. This translates into CASSNRGRDTEAFF. The chain uses TRBV7-9 and TRBJ1-1; weak D call: TRBD1 (5 bases). The V gene lost 5 bases and the J gene lost 3 bases, with 13 bases spanning the gap. The CDR3 is 14 amino acids. CDR1 is SEHNR, CDR2 FQNEAQ, per germline (reference sequence).

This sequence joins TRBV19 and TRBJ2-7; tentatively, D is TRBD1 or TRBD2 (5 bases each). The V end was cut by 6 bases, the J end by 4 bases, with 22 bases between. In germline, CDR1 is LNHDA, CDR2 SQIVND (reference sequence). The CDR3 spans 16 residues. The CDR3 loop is CASSPVRGAGRYEQYF. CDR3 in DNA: TGTGCCAGTAGCCCGGTACGAGGGGCAGGGAGATACGAGCAGTACTTC.